Listed below are T cell receptor beta chains from one sample, sequenced in a study of blood T cells in healthy people across ages. TCRdb itself ran the 5' RACE reads through MiXCR, one entry per CDR3 protein. Altogether roughly 1,500,000 distinct CDR3 sequences are present, about 31% being singletons, with the ten largest covering approximately 11%. The specimen sequenced was blood. These receptors came from a woman aged 30 to 39 in good health. Each CDR3 is given with its conserved first and last residue. D genes are given only for firm matches. The size field is filled for only some rows; it gives once, few, many or a size class.

V	size	J	D	CDR3	DNA
TRBV5-1	-	TRBJ2-1	-	CASSLFGGNEQFF	TGCGCCAGCAGCTTGTTCGGGGGAAATGAGCAGTTCTTC
TRBV20-1	-	TRBJ2-3	-	CSAGPGDLTDTQYF	TGCAGTGCTGGTCCGGGGGACCTCACAGATACGCAGTATTTT
TRBV4-1	-	TRBJ2-5	-	CASSLDGGAKKETQYF	TGCGCCAGCAGCCTCGACGGGGGCGCTAAAAAAGAGACCCAGTACTTC
TRBV2	-	TRBJ2-3	-	CASSEGYLSTDTQYF	TGTGCCAGCAGTGAGGGATACCTAAGCACAGATACGCAGTATTTT
TRBV11-2	-	TRBJ2-3	TRBD1	CASSLGTGVMEDTQYF	TGTGCCAGCAGCCTTGGGACAGGGGTTATGGAAGATACGCAGTATTTT
TRBV4-1	many	TRBJ2-7	TRBD2	CASSQLAGGTYEQYF	TGCGCCAGCAGCCAGTTAGCGGGGGGAACCTACGAGCAGTACTTC
TRBV6-5	-	TRBJ1-2	-	CASNPSARTVYGYTF	TGTGCCAGCAACCCTTCGGCCAGAACAGTCTATGGCTACACCTTC
TRBV3-1	-	TRBJ2-1	-	CASSQDESGHYNEQFF	TGTGCCAGCAGCCAAGATGAGTCGGGCCACTACAATGAGCAGTTCTTC
TRBV24-1	few	TRBJ2-1	TRBD2	CATSDHRTRPTGEQFF	TGTGCCACCAGTGATCATCGGACTAGACCTACCGGAGAGCAGTTCTTC
TRBV20-1	-	TRBJ2-7	TRBD1	CSAPIDRVSWEQYF	TGCAGTGCACCTATCGACAGGGTGTCGTGGGAGCAGTACTTC
TRBV5-1	-	TRBJ2-5	-	CASSQAPGLGETQYF	TGCGCCAGCAGTCAAGCGCCGGGGCTAGGGGAGACCCAGTACTTC
TRBV29-1	many	TRBJ2-7	-	CSVALSSYEQYF	TGCAGCGTTGCCCTATCTTCCTACGAGCAGTACTTC
TRBV4-1	-	TRBJ2-1	TRBD2	CASSPRLAGPSYNEQFF	TGCGCCAGCAGCCCAAGACTAGCGGGCCCCTCCTACAATGAGCAGTTCTTC
TRBV10-3	-	TRBJ2-5	TRBD2	CAISDFGGGPQETQYF	TGTGCCATCAGTGATTTTGGCGGGGGGCCCCAAGAGACCCAGTACTTC
TRBV5-1	-	TRBJ1-1	-	CASSGDSGLNTEAFF	TGCGCCAGCAGCGGGGACTCGGGGCTGAACACTGAAGCTTTCTTT
TRBV27	few	TRBJ1-1	-	CASSAGAEAFF	TGTGCCAGCAGTGCCGGGGCTGAAGCTTTCTTT
TRBV5-4	-	TRBJ2-7	-	CASSGTDYTYF	TGTGCCAGCAGCGGGACGGACTACACGTACTTC
TRBV5-1	-	TRBJ2-7	-	CASSLKAGTSYEQYF	TGCGCCAGCAGCTTAAAGGCGGGGACCTCCTACGAGCAGTACTTC
TRBV27	-	TRBJ1-2	-	CASSFLLGGSYGYTF	TGTGCCAGCAGTTTCCTTCTAGGCGGATCATATGGCTACACCTTC
TRBV19	-	TRBJ2-5	TRBD1	CASGRAWGQGETQYF	TGTGCCAGTGGAAGGGCTTGGGGACAGGGGGAGACCCAGTACTTC
TRBV6-5	-	TRBJ2-7	-	CASRPTVATYEQYF	TGTGCCAGCAGGCCGACAGTGGCAACCTACGAGCAGTACTTC
TRBV6-1	-	TRBJ2-7	TRBD2	CASGGGLPSYEQYF	TGTGCCAGCGGCGGGGGGTTACCCTCCTACGAGCAGTACTTC
TRBV7-2	-	TRBJ1-1	TRBD1	CASGPGQLMNTEAFF	TGTGCCAGCGGCCCGGGACAGCTGATGAACACTGAAGCTTTCTTT
TRBV5-1	-	TRBJ2-3	-	CTSSPIGETDTQYF	TGCACCAGCAGCCCGATTGGAGAGACAGATACGCAGTATTTT
TRBV12-3/TRBV12-4	many	TRBJ2-3	-	CASSLRQSATQYF	TGTGCCAGCAGTCTAAGACAATCTGCTACGCAGTATTTT
TRBV20-1	-	TRBJ2-1	TRBD2	CSAATGGSSYNEQFF	TGCAGTGCTGCGACGGGGGGAAGCTCCTACAATGAGCAGTTCTTC
TRBV27	few	TRBJ1-5	TRBD1	CASSRTGVQSNQPQHF	TGTGCCAGCAGTCGGACAGGGGTCCAGAGCAATCAGCCCCAGCATTTT
TRBV7-2	-	TRBJ2-5	-	CASSFQLLYQETQYF	TGTGCCAGCAGCTTCCAACTCTTGTACCAAGAGACCCAGTACTTC
TRBV7-3	-	TRBJ2-3	-	CASSTGNTQYF	TGTGCCAGCAGCACTGGTAATACGCAGTATTTT
TRBV7-9	-	TRBJ2-1	TRBD2	CASTTEREGVEQFF	TGTGCCAGCACCACGGAGCGGGAGGGGGTTGAGCAGTTCTTC